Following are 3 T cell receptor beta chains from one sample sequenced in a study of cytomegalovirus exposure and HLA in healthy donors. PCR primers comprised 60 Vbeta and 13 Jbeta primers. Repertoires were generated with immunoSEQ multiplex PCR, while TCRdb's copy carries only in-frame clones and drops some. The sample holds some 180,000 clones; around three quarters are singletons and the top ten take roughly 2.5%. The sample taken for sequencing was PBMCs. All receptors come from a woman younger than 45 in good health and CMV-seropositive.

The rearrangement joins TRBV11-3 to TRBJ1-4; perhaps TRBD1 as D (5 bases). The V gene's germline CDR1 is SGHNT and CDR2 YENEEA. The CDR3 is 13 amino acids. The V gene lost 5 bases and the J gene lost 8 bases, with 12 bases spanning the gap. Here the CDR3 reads CASSRGGSEKLFF. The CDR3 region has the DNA TGTGCCAGCAGCCGCGGGGGTTCGGAAAAACTGTTTTTT.

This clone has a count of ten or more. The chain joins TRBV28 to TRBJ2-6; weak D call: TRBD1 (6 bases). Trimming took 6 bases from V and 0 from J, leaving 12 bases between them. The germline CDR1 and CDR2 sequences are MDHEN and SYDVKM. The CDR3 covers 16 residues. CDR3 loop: CASSPGTLSGANVLTF. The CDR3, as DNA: TGTGCCAGCAGCCCCGGGACACTCTCTGGGGCCAACGTCCTGACTTTC.

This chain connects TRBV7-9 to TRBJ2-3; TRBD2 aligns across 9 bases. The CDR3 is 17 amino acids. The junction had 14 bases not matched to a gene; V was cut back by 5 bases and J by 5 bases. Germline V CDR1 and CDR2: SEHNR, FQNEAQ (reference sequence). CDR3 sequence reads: CASSPYGASGERDTQYF. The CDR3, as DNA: TGTGCCAGCAGCCCCTACGGGGCTAGCGGGGAGAGAGATACGCAGTATTTT. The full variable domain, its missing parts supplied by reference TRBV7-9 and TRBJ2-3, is DTGVSQNPRHKITKRGQNVTFRCDPISEHNRLYWYRQTLGQGPEFLTYFQNEAQLEKSRLLSDRFSAERPKGSFSTLEIQRTEQGDSAMYLCASSPYGASGERDTQYFGPGTRLTVL.